The T cell receptor beta chain described here comes from a study of technical replicates of blood from a few donors. CDR1 is SEHNR, CDR2 FQNEAQ, per germline (reference sequence). With 5 bases removed from V and 7 bases from J, the gap between germline ends came to 9 bases. The CDR3 runs to 12 residues. Profiled with immunoSEQ multiplex PCR; TCRdb holds only in-frame clones, not every one. Of around 84,000 clones in the sample, approximately 90% were seen once. This sequence joins TRBV7-9 and TRBJ2-1; D is unclear. Material: T cells isolated from PBMCs. This TCR came from a human donor in good health. The CDR3 here is CASSLEANEQFF. The CDR3 DNA follows: TGTGCCAGCAGCCTGGAAGCGAATGAGCAGTTCTTC.